The rows below give T cell receptor beta chains drawn from one sample of a study of Graves' ophthalmopathy and Graves' hyperthyroidism. TCRdb re-analysed the multiplex PCR reads in MiXCR, keeping a single row per CDR3 protein. The sample has about 210,000 distinct CDR3 sequences; 25% to 30% are singletons. Sequencing used peripheral blood. The receptors come from a man aged 45 to 65 with Graves' ophthalmopathy. Each CDR3 is given with its conserved first and last residue. The order of the fields is V gene, D gene, J gene, clone size, CDR3 protein, CDR3 DNA. D genes are given only for firm matches. Size values are once, few and many counts, or a class for expanded clones, and some rows have none.

TRBV7-9	NA	TRBJ1-2	NA	CASSPGQLRYGYTF	TGTGCCAGCAGCCCTGGACAGCTCCGGTATGGCTACACCTTC
TRBV12-3/TRBV12-4	TRBD2	TRBJ2-7	many	CASSFGASGTQVPYEQYF	TGTGCCAGCAGTTTTGGGGCTAGCGGGACCCAAGTCCCTTACGAGCAGTACTTC
TRBV12-3/TRBV12-4	NA	TRBJ2-5	NA	CASSPLGIQETQYF	TGTGCCAGCAGTCCCCTGGGGATTCAAGAGACCCAGTACTTC
TRBV24-1	NA	TRBJ2-2	many	CATSDSRRNTGELFF	TGTGCCACCAGTGATTCTAGGCGGAACACCGGGGAGCTGTTTTTT
TRBV20-1	TRBD2	TRBJ2-2	NA	CSARWAGLAGGSVTGELFF	TGCAGTGCTAGATGGGCGGGACTAGCGGGAGGGTCGGTCACCGGGGAGCTGTTTTTT
TRBV9	NA	TRBJ2-2	many	CASKSREYTGELFF	TGTGCCAGCAAAAGTAGGGAGTACACCGGGGAGCTGTTTTTT
TRBV12-3/TRBV12-4	NA	TRBJ1-1	NA	CASSKTTGVTEAFF	TGTGCCAGCAGCAAAACTACAGGAGTTACTGAAGCTTTCTTT
TRBV3-1	NA	TRBJ1-5	many	CASSQASGEDQPQHF	TGTGCCAGCAGCCAAGCGTCAGGGGAGGATCAGCCCCAGCATTTT
TRBV10-3	TRBD2	TRBJ2-5	many	CATLLAAEETQYF	TGTGCCACCCTACTAGCGGCGGAAGAGACCCAGTACTTC
TRBV29-1	TRBD2	TRBJ2-7	NA	CSVVTSGRTEQYF	TGCAGCGTGGTAACTAGCGGGAGGACGGAGCAGTACTTC
TRBV28	NA	TRBJ2-7	many	CASSLMEFQRAEQYF	TGTGCCAGCAGTCTAATGGAGTTCCAGCGGGCAGAGCAGTACTTC
TRBV20-1	TRBD2	TRBJ2-2	many	CSASGYPGTREGTGELFF	TGCAGTGCTAGCGGATATCCCGGGACTAGAGAGGGCACCGGGGAGCTGTTTTTT
TRBV29-1	TRBD1	TRBJ2-2	many	CSVVPGTGAGELFF	TGCAGCGTTGTCCCCGGAACAGGGGCCGGGGAGCTGTTTTTT